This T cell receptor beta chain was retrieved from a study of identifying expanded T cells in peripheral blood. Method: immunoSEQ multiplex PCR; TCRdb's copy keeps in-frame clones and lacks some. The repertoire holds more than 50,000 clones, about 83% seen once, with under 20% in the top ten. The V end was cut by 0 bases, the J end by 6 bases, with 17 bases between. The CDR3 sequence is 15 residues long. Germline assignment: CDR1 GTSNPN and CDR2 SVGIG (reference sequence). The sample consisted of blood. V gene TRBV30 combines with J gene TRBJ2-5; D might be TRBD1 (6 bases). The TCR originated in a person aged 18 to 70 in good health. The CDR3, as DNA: TGTGCCTGGAGTGTACGGGGCAAGGACAGCCAGACCCAGTACTTC. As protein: CAWSVRGKDSQTQYF.